This TCR beta chain was sequenced for a study of early T cells in non-severe SARS-CoV-2 infection. Study context: Sequenced bulk RNA came from whole blood that was unsorted, and chains were unpaired. Whole-study findings and limits: Using VDJdb, the matching emphasized anti-spike CD8 responses while missing private and CD4 specificities.

This clonotype was counted at least ten times. Its antigen is undetermined. Trimming removed 2 bases from V and 1 base from J, with 12 bases in between. In germline, CDR1 is MNHEY, CDR2 SMNVEV (reference sequence). The CDR3 contains 17 residues. Unique molecular identifiers were added to individual cDNA molecules. TCRdb reprocessed the 5' RACE reads via MiXCR and lists one record per CDR3 protein. This table has some 80,000 distinct CDR3 sequences, 5% appearing once. This TCR derives from an adult who was a healthcare worker with PCR-confirmed SARS-CoV-2 infection or an uninfected control (not recorded which). V gene TRBV27 combines with J gene TRBJ2-6; maybe TRBD1 (5 bases). The sample in question was whole blood, obtained at baseline. The CDR3 region is CASSLKGFGSGANVLTF. In DNA, the CDR3 is TGTGCCAGCAGTTTAAAGGGGTTTGGATCTGGGGCCAACGTCCTGACTTTC. Together with reference TRBV27 and TRBJ2-6, the CDR3 gives the full variable domain: EAQVTQNPRYLITVTGKKLTVTCSQNMNHEYMSWYRQDPGLGLRQIYYSMNVEVTDKGDVPEGYKVSRKEKRNFPLILESPSPNQTSLYFCASSLKGFGSGANVLTFGAGSRLTVL.